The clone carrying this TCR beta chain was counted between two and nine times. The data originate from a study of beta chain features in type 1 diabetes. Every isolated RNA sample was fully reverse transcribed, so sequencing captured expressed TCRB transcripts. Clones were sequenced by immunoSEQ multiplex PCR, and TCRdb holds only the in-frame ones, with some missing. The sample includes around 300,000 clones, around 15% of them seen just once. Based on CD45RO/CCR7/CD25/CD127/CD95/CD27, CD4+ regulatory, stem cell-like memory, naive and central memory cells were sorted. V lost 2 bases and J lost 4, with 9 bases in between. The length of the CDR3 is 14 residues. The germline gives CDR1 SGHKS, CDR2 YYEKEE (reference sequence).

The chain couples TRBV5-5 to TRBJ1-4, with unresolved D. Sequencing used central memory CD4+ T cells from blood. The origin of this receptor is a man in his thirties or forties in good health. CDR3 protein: CASSLRLGNEKLFF. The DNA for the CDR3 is TGTGCCAGCAGCTTACGGTTGGGTAATGAAAAACTGTTTTTT.